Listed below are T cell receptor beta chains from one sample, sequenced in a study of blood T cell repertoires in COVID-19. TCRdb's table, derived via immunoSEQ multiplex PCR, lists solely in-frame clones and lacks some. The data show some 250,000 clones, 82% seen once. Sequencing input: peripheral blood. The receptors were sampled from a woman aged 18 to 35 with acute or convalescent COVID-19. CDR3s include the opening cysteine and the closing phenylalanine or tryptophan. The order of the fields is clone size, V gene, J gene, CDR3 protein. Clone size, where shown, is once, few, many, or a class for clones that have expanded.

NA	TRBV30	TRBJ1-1	CAWSTKPGQGSAEAFF
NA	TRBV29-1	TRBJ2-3	CSVENRLADTQYF
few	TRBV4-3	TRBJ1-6	CASSQDPRQGASPLHF
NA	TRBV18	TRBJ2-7	CASSPPRQGFSYEQYF
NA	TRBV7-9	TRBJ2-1	CASSLGLAGLYNEQFF
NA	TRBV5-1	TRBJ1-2	CASSLEDLGSYGYTF
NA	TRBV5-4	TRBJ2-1	CASSLLAGDEQFF
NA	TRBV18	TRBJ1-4	CASSPLQGKNEKLFF
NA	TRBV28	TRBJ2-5	CASSLASGRRRWQETQYF
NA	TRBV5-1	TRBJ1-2	CASSLGQGASGNYGYTF
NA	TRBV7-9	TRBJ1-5	CASSLEVGRPQHF
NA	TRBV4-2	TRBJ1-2	CASSQVQGAPGYGYTF
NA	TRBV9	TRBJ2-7	CASSVAGGLDEQYF
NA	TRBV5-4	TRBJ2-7	CASSLESAYEQYF
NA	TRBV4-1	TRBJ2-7	CASSQGGSGSRYEQYF
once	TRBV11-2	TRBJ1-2	CASSQGNYGYTF
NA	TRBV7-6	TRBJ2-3	CASSLRGSGLTDTQYF
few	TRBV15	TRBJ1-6	CATSGRTVSSYNSPLHF
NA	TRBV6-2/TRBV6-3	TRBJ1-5	CASSSGVSGQPQHF
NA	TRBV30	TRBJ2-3	CAWSETGWGTDTQYF
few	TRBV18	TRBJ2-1	CASSSRWTSGRINEQFF
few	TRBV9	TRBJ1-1	CASSVGDRNTEAFF
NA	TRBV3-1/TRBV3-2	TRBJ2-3	CASSQDVGTSGMTDTQYF
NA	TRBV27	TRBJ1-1	CASSYEGGDRTGDFEAFF
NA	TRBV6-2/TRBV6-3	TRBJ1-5	CASSPLNRNQPQHF
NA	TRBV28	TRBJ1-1	CASSPRVTKNTEAFF
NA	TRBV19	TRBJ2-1	CASSRQGGGLYNEQFF
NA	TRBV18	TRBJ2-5	CASSPLTETQYF
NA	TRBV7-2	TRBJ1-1	CASSLGRQGAGTEAFF
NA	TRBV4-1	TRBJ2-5	CASSQALAGGRETQYF
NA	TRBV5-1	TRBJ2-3	CASRLGGQTTDTQYF
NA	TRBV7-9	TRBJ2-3	CASSPLGSGSLDTQYF
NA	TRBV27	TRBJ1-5	CASRGALAVGGNQPQHF
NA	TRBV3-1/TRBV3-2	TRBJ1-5	CASSQGVLPQHF
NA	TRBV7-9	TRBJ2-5	CASSFHSQETQYF
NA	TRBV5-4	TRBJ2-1	CASTNSGSRVSEQFF
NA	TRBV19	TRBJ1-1	CASSAPGQGNTEAFF
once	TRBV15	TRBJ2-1	CATSREGAGWDEQFF